This T cell receptor beta chain derives from a study of blood T cell repertoires in COVID-19. Study context: The samples span acute and convalescent COVID-19 from the United States, Italy and Spain. From T cells, B-cell-depleted T cells, or PBMCs came the material, which was cDNA or gDNA.

Authors' processing steps: How many nucleated cells were present was estimated from reference gene primer amplification. Profiled with immunoSEQ multiplex PCR; TCRdb holds only in-frame clones, not every one. The V and J calls and clone size are taken from that table; D and trimming were inferred from the DNA. The sample has tens of thousands of clones, more than 75% seen once. Sequencing was done on a sample of peripheral blood. The TCR comes from a man between 45 and 60 years old with active COVID-19.

The CDR3 here is CASHSYGTSNTGELFF. For the CDR3, the DNA is TGTGCCAGTCATAGTTATGGGACTTCGAACACCGGGGAGCTGTTTTTT. The rearrangement links TRBV5-6 to TRBJ2-2; tentative D call: TRBD2 (6 bases). CDR1 is SGHDT, CDR2 YYEEEE, per germline. The CDR3 has 16 residues. Deletions cut 8 bases from V and 0 bases from J, with 17 bases between.